This T cell receptor (beta chain) appears in the sequencing data of a study of blood T cell repertoires in COVID-19. Overall study: Spain, Italy and the United States supplied samples that represented acute and convalescent COVID-19.

How the authors handled the data: Estimation of nucleated cell counts was performed using reference gene primer amplification. Here immunoSEQ multiplex PCR was the method, and the copy in TCRdb shows in-frame clones only, minus some. The D gene and trimming were derived from the DNA, and the V and J assignments and clone size from that table. The repertoire consists of under 150,000 clones, with almost 85% occurring once and the leading ten covering approximately 1.5%. Germline-derived CDR1 and CDR2 are MNHEY and SVGAGI. CDR3 length: 13 amino acids. V shed 6 bases and J 8 bases; nucleotides not matched to a gene: 9.

The genes are TRBV6-5 and TRBJ1-2; 7 bases line up with TRBD1. Input material: peripheral blood. This sequence originates from a man aged 60-69 years with acute or convalescent COVID-19. CDR3 in DNA: TGTGCCAGCAGGCAACAGGGGTTTGGCGGCTACACCTTC. Translating gives CASRQQGFGGYTF.